This entry lists 15 T cell receptor beta chains sequenced from one sample in a study of shared clonotypes between healthy human individuals. The table came from immunoSEQ multiplex PCR; TCRdb's copy has only in-frame clones and leaves some out. Of about 1 million clones listed, about 77% are singletons. What was sequenced was memory CD4+ T cells sorted from blood. Subset given: CD45RA-negative fraction. Source of these receptors: a man aged 18 to 30 in good health.

The chain joins TRBV2 to TRBJ2-7; D not certain. Between the trimmed V and J ends, which lost 6 bases and 3 bases, there was a span of 9 bases. CDR1 and CDR2 from the germline V gene are SNHLY and FYNNEI. The CDR3 spans 12 residues. The DNA of the CDR3 is TGTGCCAGCAGGACCCTCGACTACGAGCAGTACTTC. This sequence encodes CASRTLDYEQYF.

The CDR3 loop reads CASSEGGTGGRGYTF. In DNA, the CDR3 is TGTGCCAGCAGTGAAGGAGGCACCGGGGGCCGTGGCTACACCTTC. The gene calls are TRBV6-1 and TRBJ1-2, with D perhaps matching TRBD1 (6 bases). The germline CDR1 and CDR2 sequences are MNHNS and SASEGT. Trimming cost V 1 base and J 7 bases, with 16 bases left between them. The CDR3 is made up of 15 amino acids.

V and J are TRBV5-1 and TRBJ2-1; D may be TRBD2 (5 bases). Trimming took off 4 bases at V and 3 bases at J, with 14 bases between the two ends. The CDR3 length is 15 residues. The germline CDR1 and CDR2 sequences are SGHRS and YFSETQ. CDR3 DNA: TGCGCCAGCAGCCCAACGGGCGGGTACTACAATGAGCAGTTCTTC. This sequence encodes CASSPTGGYYNEQFF.

V usage is TRBV20-1 and J usage is TRBJ2-7; perhaps D is TRBD1 or TRBD2 (5 bases each). CDR3 length equals 11 residues. CDR1 is DFQATT and CDR2 is SNEGSKA in the germline V gene (reference sequence). V was clipped by 3 bases and J by 7 bases, with 10 bases between them. The CDR3 reads CSASEGLEQYF. The CDR3 nucleotides read TGCAGTGCTAGTGAGGGGCTGGAGCAGTACTTC.

This clone showed up just a few times. This chain links TRBV30 with TRBJ2-7, with 7 nucleotides matching TRBD1. Germline CDR1 and CDR2: GTSNPN and SVGIG (reference sequence). The CDR3 consists of 17 residues. V lost 0 bases, J lost 0 bases, and 11 bases stayed unmatched. CDR3 amino acids: CAWSVGGQAYRSYEQYF. DNA of the CDR3: TGTGCCTGGAGTGTAGGGGGCCAGGCCTATCGCTCCTACGAGCAGTACTTC.

To note about this clone: Other DNA sequences within the sample encode an identical CDR3. The chain has TRBV6-5 and TRBJ1-2, with TRBD1 matching 7 bases. The V segment lost 5 bases and the J segment 4 bases; nucleotides outside the gene matches: 1. Germline-derived CDR1 and CDR2 are MNHEY and SVGAGI. This CDR3 contains 12 residues. This CDR3 reads CASSRQGYGYTF. CDR3 nucleotide sequence: TGTGCCAGCAGTCGACAGGGCTATGGCTACACCTTC.

The V gene is TRBV5-6, the J gene TRBJ1-4; D remains ambiguous. The V end was cut by 4 bases, the J end by 3 bases, with 10 bases between. Germline loops: CDR1 SGHDT, CDR2 YYEEEE. This CDR3 spans 14 amino acids. The CDR3 sequence: CASSVRSPNEKLFF. CDR3 sequence (DNA): TGTGCCAGCAGCGTCAGGTCGCCTAATGAAAAACTGTTTTTT.

The chain is built from TRBV6-5 and TRBJ1-2; D gene unclear. Trimming pared 4 bases from V and 0 bases from J, leaving 12 bases between. This CDR3 has 15 residues. Germline assignment: CDR1 MNHEY and CDR2 SVGAGI. CDR3 DNA: TGTGCCAGCAGTTCCTCGACGGCCACTAACTATGGCTACACCTTC. Translated: CASSSSTATNYGYTF.

The chain employs TRBV6-6 and TRBJ2-5, with 15 positions matching TRBD2. The CDR3 runs to 14 residues. The V gene end was trimmed by 8 bases and the J gene end by 3 bases; junction bases not matched to a gene: 1. The germline gives CDR1 MNHNY, CDR2 SVGAGI (reference sequence). The DNA for the CDR3 is TGTGCCAGCCGGACTAGCGGGGGGGAAGAGACCCAGTACTTC. Its protein product is CASRTSGGEETQYF.

This clone has just one count. The chain links TRBV2 to TRBJ1-5; D is unclear. V was cut by 3 bases and J by 3 bases, with 15 bases left in between. The CDR3 spans 16 residues. Germline V gene lookup returns CDR1 SNHLY and CDR2 FYNNEI. CDR3 amino acids: CASSERSGQTNQPQHF. The CDR3 bases are TGTGCCAGCAGTGAGAGGTCGGGTCAGACCAATCAGCCCCAGCATTTT.

Of note for this clone: One end of the junction varies from germline; a read error may be responsible. J is TRBJ1-1 and V is TRBV5-4; D is unresolved. This CDR3 region has 14 residues. Germline lookup yields CDR1 SGHNT and CDR2 YYREEE (reference sequence). DNA of the CDR3: TGTGCCAGCAGCCCGTCATCAGTGAACATTGAAGCTTTCTTT. Translated: CASSPSSVNIEAFF.

This clone was counted between two and nine times. The chain couples TRBV19 to TRBJ2-3; tentatively, D is TRBD1 (5 bases). The CDR3 has 13 amino acids. V lost 3 bases to trimming and J lost 5 bases, with 9 bases between them. Germline V gene sequence: CDR1 LNHDA, CDR2 SQIVND (reference sequence). The CDR3: CASSMQGRDTQYF. The CDR3 DNA reads TGTGCCAGTAGTATGCAGGGTAGAGATACGCAGTATTTT.

This chain joins TRBV6-1 and TRBJ2-7; D is possibly TRBD1 (6 bases). Germline CDR1 is MNHNS and CDR2 is SASEGT. V was clipped by 7 bases and J by 4 bases, with 17 bases between them. The length of the CDR3 is 14 residues. CDR3 sequence: CASNGRGRDYEQYF. The CDR3 nucleotides read TGTGCCAGCAACGGCAGGGGAAGGGATTACGAGCAGTACTTC.

Comment on this clone: Additional DNA sequences in this sample encode the identical CDR3. J is TRBJ1-5 and V is TRBV7-9; D not resolved. The V and J ends lost 4 bases and 2 bases respectively, with 6 bases between them. CDR1 is SEHNR, CDR2 FQNEAQ, per germline (reference sequence). This CDR3 contains 13 residues. The CDR3 DNA reads as TGTGCCAGCAGCTCTGGAGGCAATCAGCCCCAGCATTTT. Translating it yields CASSSGGNQPQHF.

The chain is built from TRBV11-3 and TRBJ2-1, with 8 bases identical to TRBD1. The CDR3 consists of 15 residues. Per the germline V gene, CDR1 is SGHNT and CDR2 is YENEEA. J lost 6 bases, V lost 5 bases, and 9 bases had no gene match. CDR3 amino acids: CASSAADRVGNEQFF. The CDR3 DNA reads as TGTGCCAGCAGCGCTGCGGACAGGGTGGGCAATGAGCAGTTCTTC.